This T cell receptor beta chain was sequenced for a study of cytomegalovirus exposure and HLA in healthy donors. Turning to the study itself: There were approximately 400 genotyped donors. Of these, 81% fell in the genetic ancestry cluster associated with self-reported Caucasian donors.

Use of 60 Vbeta and 13 Jbeta primers characterized the PCR. Profiled with immunoSEQ multiplex PCR; TCRdb holds only in-frame clones, not every one. Here the sample spans 150,000 to 200,000 clones, 70% to 80% being singletons. V shed 8 bases and J shed 2 bases, with 12 bases lying between them. The germline V gene encodes CDR1 SEHNR and CDR2 FQNEAQ (reference sequence). The CDR3 has 13 amino acids. Sequenced sample: PBMCs. V and J are TRBV7-9 and TRBJ1-2; D is undetermined. This TCR was recovered from a woman aged 45-59 years in good health and CMV-seronegative. CDR3 DNA sequence: TGTGCCAGCGGCGGGGTACCGAACTATGGCTACACCTTC. Translated, it gives CASGGVPNYGYTF.